A single sample is the source of the 20 T cell receptor beta chains below, sequenced in a study of cytomegalovirus exposure and HLA in healthy donors. Both 60 Vbeta primers and 13 Jbeta primers went into the PCR. Profiling relied on immunoSEQ multiplex PCR, and the TCRdb table lists in-frame clones only, not all of them. Among about 150,000 clones, roughly 70% were seen once, and the ten largest hold over 3%. Sequencing was performed on PBMCs. These receptors were collected from a man aged 35-49 years in good health and CMV-seronegative.

The chain uses TRBV4-1 and TRBJ1-1; D possibly corresponds to TRBD1 (5 bases). The germline V and J ends were trimmed by 6 bases and 2 bases, with 13 bases remaining between them. Germline V CDR1 and CDR2: MGHRA, YSYEKL. The CDR3 has 14 amino acids. CDR3: CASRGPLRNTEAFF. The DNA of the CDR3 is TGCGCCAGCAGGGGGCCACTGAGAAACACTGAAGCTTTCTTT.

The V gene is TRBV28, the J gene TRBJ1-5; TRBD1 matches 8 bases. CDR1 MDHEN and CDR2 SYDVKM come from the germline V gene. V trimming: 2 bases; J trimming: 7 bases; junction bases outside the gene matches: 1. The CDR3 consists of 13 residues. The CDR3 loop reads CASSLQGAQPQHF. Here the CDR3 DNA reads TGTGCCAGCAGTTTACAGGGGGCCCAGCCCCAGCATTTT.

This sequence joins TRBV9 and TRBJ2-5; maybe TRBD2 (5 bases). Trimming shortened V by 0 bases and J by 5 bases, and 11 bases separated the two germline ends. From germline, CDR1 is SGDLS and CDR2 YYNGEE. The CDR3 runs 14 residues. The CDR3 DNA sequence: TGTGCCAGCAGCGTAGGACCCACGGGGGAGACCCAGTACTTC. Translation gives CASSVGPTGETQYF.

The chain joins TRBV11-2 to TRBJ1-2; weak D call: TRBD1 (6 bases). CDR3 size: 13 residues. V was shortened by 2 bases and J by 6 bases, with 10 bases between the two germline ends. Germline CDR1 reads SGHAT; CDR2 reads FQNNGV. The CDR3 DNA reads as TGTGCCAGCAGCTTATTCAGGGGAAATGGCTACACCTTC. As protein: CASSLFRGNGYTF.

The chain joins TRBV6-5 to TRBJ2-5; tentative D call: TRBD1 (6 bases). Between the trimmed V and J ends, which lost 6 bases and 1 base, there was a span of 12 bases. CDR3 length equals 14 residues. Germline V CDR1 and CDR2: MNHEY, SVGAGI. The chain's CDR3 is CASRQGRIQETQYF. CDR3 in DNA: TGTGCCAGCAGGCAGGGGCGGATCCAAGAGACCCAGTACTTC.

This clone was seen more than once but under ten times. CDR3 in amino acids: CSVASPGQSYEQYF. In DNA, the CDR3 is TGCAGCGTGGCCTCCCCGGGACAGAGCTACGAGCAGTACTTC. The chain joins TRBV29-1 to TRBJ2-7; 7 bases map to TRBD1. The germline V gene has CDR1 SQVTM and CDR2 ANQGSEA. The J segment lost 3 bases and the V segment lost 6 bases, leaving 11 bases of the junction unmatched. The CDR3 has 14 amino acids.

The rearrangement uses TRBV2 and TRBJ1-6; D is undetermined. With 8 bases removed from V and 0 bases from J, the gap between germline ends came to 8 bases. Germline V gene sequence: CDR1 SNHLY, CDR2 FYNNEI. The CDR3 is made up of 14 amino acids. The CDR3 spells CASQLPSYNSPLHF. CDR3 nucleotides: TGTGCCAGCCAACTACCCTCCTATAATTCACCCCTCCACTTT.

The CDR3 spells CASSLNPGTSGGETQYF. DNA for the CDR3: TGTGCCAGCAGCCTGAACCCCGGGACTAGCGGGGGGGAGACCCAGTACTTC. The chain is built from TRBV5-6 and TRBJ2-5; 15 nucleotides align to TRBD2. V dropped 4 bases and J dropped 5; count of bases not matched to a gene: 9. The germline V gene encodes CDR1 SGHDT and CDR2 YYEEEE. CDR3 length: 17 residues.

This chain joins TRBV9 and TRBJ1-2, with D unclear. Per the germline V gene, CDR1 is SGDLS and CDR2 is YYNGEE. Trimming removed 0 bases from V and 2 bases from J, with 8 bases in between. The CDR3 consists of 14 residues. CDR3 coding DNA: TGTGCCAGCAGCGTAGCGCCGGGGAACTATGGCTACACCTTC. It codes for CASSVAPGNYGYTF.

The chain combines TRBV5-1 with TRBJ1-4; no definite D call. CDR1 is SGHRS, CDR2 YFSETQ, per germline. The CDR3 contains 14 residues. With 2 bases removed from V and 6 bases from J, the gap between germline ends came to 11 bases. The CDR3 coding sequence is TGCGCCAGCAGCTTAGTAGAGGCGGATGAAAAACTGTTTTTT. Translating gives CASSLVEADEKLFF. The variable domain in full, with the rest retrieved from reference TRBV5-1 and TRBJ1-4, is KAGVTQTPRYLIKTRGQQVTLSCSPISGHRSVSWYQQTPGQGLQFLFEYFSETQRNKGNFPGRFSGRQFSNSRSEMNVSTLELGDSALYLCASSLVEADEKLFFGSGTQLSVL.

This clone was detected only a few times. This sequence joins TRBV5-1 and TRBJ2-7; 7 positions match TRBD2. Germline CDR1 reads SGHRS; CDR2 reads YFSETQ. The CDR3 extends over 16 amino acids. The V gene end was trimmed by 4 bases and the J gene end by 5 bases; junction bases not matched to a gene: 15. CDR3 loop: CASSPPVAGSWDEQYF. The CDR3 region has the DNA TGCGCCAGCAGCCCACCCGTAGCGGGCTCGTGGGACGAGCAGTACTTC.

This clone turned up a few times. This chain joins TRBV4-3 and TRBJ2-2; tentatively, D is TRBD1 (5 bases). The CDR3 is 15 residues long. Per the germline V gene, CDR1 is LGHNA and CDR2 is YSLEER. The V end was cut by 0 bases, the J end by 5 bases, with 10 bases between. CDR3 amino acids: CASSQDQGSTGELFF. CDR3 nucleotides: TGCGCCAGCAGCCAAGATCAGGGTTCTACCGGGGAGCTGTTTTTT.

With regard to this clone: The same CDR3 can be traced to other DNA sequences in this sample. The chain is built from TRBV9 and TRBJ2-3; D perhaps matches TRBD2 (6 bases). The CDR3 totals 14 residues. The germline V gene has CDR1 SGDLS and CDR2 YYNGEE. V was clipped by 0 bases and J by 5 bases, with 10 bases between them. Here the CDR3 reads CASSVGLGVDTQYF. DNA of the CDR3: TGTGCCAGCAGCGTAGGACTAGGAGTAGATACGCAGTATTTT.

The gene calls are TRBV7-2 and TRBJ2-3, with D possibly matching TRBD2 (5 bases). V was clipped by 2 bases and J by 10 bases, with 13 bases between them. The length of the CDR3 is 13 residues. The germline V gene has CDR1 SGHTA and CDR2 FQGNSA. This CDR3 reads CASSLKTNGAQYF. The CDR3 coding sequence is TGTGCCAGCAGCTTAAAGACAAACGGGGCGCAGTATTTT.

The gene calls are TRBV5-1 and TRBJ2-5; D unclear. The CDR3 has 14 amino acids. The ends were cut back, 0 bases at V and 1 base at J, with 7 bases in the middle. Germline V gene lookup returns CDR1 SGHRS and CDR2 YFSETQ. In DNA form, the CDR3 reads TGCGCCAGCAGCTTGGTAGGCGGCCAAGAGACCCAGTACTTC. It is translated as CASSLVGGQETQYF.

The V call is TRBV7-3, the J call TRBJ1-1; D perhaps matches TRBD1 (5 bases). V was pared by 0 bases and J by 1 base, with 6 bases between. The CDR3 is 14 residues long. From germline, CDR1 is SGHTA and CDR2 FQGTGA. The CDR3 nucleotides read TGTGCCAGCAGCTTAACGGGGGGGAACACTGAAGCTTTCTTT. Translating it yields CASSLTGGNTEAFF.

This chain links TRBV25-1 with TRBJ2-7; 12 nucleotides match TRBD2. Per the germline V gene, CDR1 is MGHDK and CDR2 is SYGVNS. Trimming took 4 bases from V and 3 from J; bases not matched to a gene: 4. CDR3 size: 15 residues. The CDR3 DNA is TGTGCCAGCAGTGGACTAGCGGGAGTCGTCTACGAGCAGTACTTC. Translation: CASSGLAGVVYEQYF.

V gene TRBV10-3 combines with J gene TRBJ2-7, with TRBD2 as a possible D gene (5 bases). The germline V gene has CDR1 ENHRY and CDR2 SYGVKD. V was pared by 4 bases and J by 0 bases, with 10 bases between. The CDR3 loop spans 14 amino acids. This CDR3 is CAISANRDSYEQYF. The DNA for the CDR3 is TGTGCCATCAGTGCCAACCGGGACTCCTACGAGCAGTACTTC.

In its sample, this clone was seen once. The chain combines TRBV5-6 with TRBJ2-3; D perhaps matches TRBD2 (5 bases). CDR3 length equals 16 residues. V was cut by 0 bases and J by 1 base, with 12 bases left in between. Germline V gene data show CDR1 as SGHDT and CDR2 as YYEEEE. Here the CDR3 reads CASSLVAGGGTDTQYF. As DNA, the CDR3 is TGTGCCAGCAGCTTGGTAGCTGGAGGCGGCACAGATACGCAGTATTTT.

The chain carries TRBV29-1 and TRBJ2-6; 7 bases line up with TRBD1. The germline gives CDR1 SQVTM, CDR2 ANQGSEA. The CDR3 sequence is 14 residues long. The trim removed 5 bases at V and 6 bases at J, leaving 7 bases unmatched. In DNA form, the CDR3 reads TGCAGCGTTCGTGACAGGGAAAAGGCCAACGTCCTGACTTTC. Its translation is CSVRDREKANVLTF.